The present entry profiles one T cell receptor (beta chain) with its context. This entry is derived from a study of blood T cell repertoires in COVID-19. Study summary: From the United States, Italy and Spain came samples of acute and convalescent COVID-19. PBMCs, B-cell-depleted T cells, or T cells were the source of the cDNA or gDNA that made up the material.

Trimming stripped 3 bases from V and 7 bases from J, with 16 bases between. The CDR3 sequence is 15 residues long. From germline, CDR1 is LGHDT and CDR2 YNNKEL (reference sequence). Original processing methods: Counts of nucleated cells, estimated from reference gene primer amplification, were obtained. Data came from immunoSEQ multiplex PCR; TCRdb stores just in-frame clones and leaves some out. V and J calls and clone size follow that table, whereas D and trimming were derived from the DNA. The sample consists of some 30,000 clones, just over 85% of them appearing once. The specimen sequenced was peripheral blood. This chain uses TRBV3-1 (or the pseudogene TRBV3-2) with TRBJ2-1; tentative D call: TRBD2 (7 bases). This TCR derives from a woman aged 70-85 years with active COVID-19. Written as DNA, the CDR3 is TGTGCCAGCAGCCAGAGGGGGGGGCTCGGTAATGAGCAGTTCTTC. This gives the protein CASSQRGGLGNEQFF.